This entry lists 3 T cell receptor beta chains sequenced from one sample in a study of shared clonotypes between healthy human individuals (dated by TCRdb to about 2020). The receptor library was made with the immunoSEQ multiplex PCR assay. TCRdb obtained this table from immuneACCESS and retained in-frame rearrangements with V and J assigned. These tables miss some clones; where compared with another copy, unresolved V genes account for less than half of the shortfall, and the remainder is unexplained. The sample table contains approximately 2.5 million clones; only one count was recorded for 93% of them. Around 0.4% of the sample lies in the top ten. Sequenced input: naive CD4+ T cells from PBMCs. The cell subset or site label on this specimen signifies: CD45RA+ positively selected. The receptors were gathered from a man between 18 and 29 years old in good health. Some clones in this sample may be carry-over from other donors' samples.

V is TRBV5-4 and J is TRBJ1-2; D gene unclear. Deletions cut 0 bases from V and 4 bases from J, with 13 bases between. Germline V gene data show CDR1 as SGHNT and CDR2 as YYREEE (reference sequence). This CDR3 comprises 15 residues. CDR3 region: CASSLAAFGSYGYTF. In DNA form, the CDR3 reads TGTGCCAGCAGCTTGGCGGCCTTCGGAAGCTATGGCTACACCTTC.

This clone occurred once. V usage is TRBV5-1 and J usage is TRBJ1-3; no definite D call. V lost 3 bases and J lost 2, with 15 bases in between. CDR3 length: 16 residues. CDR1 and CDR2 from the germline V gene are SGHRS and YFSETQ. The CDR3 spells CASSSQMSRPGNTIYF. The CDR3, as DNA: TGCGCCAGCAGCTCTCAGATGTCGAGGCCTGGAAACACCATATATTTT. The variable domain in full, completed from reference TRBV5-1 and TRBJ1-3, reads KAGVTQTPRYLIKTRGQQVTLSCSPISGHRSVSWYQQTPGQGLQFLFEYFSETQRNKGNFPGRFSGRQFSNSRSEMNVSTLELGDSALYLCASSSQMSRPGNTIYFGEGSWLTVV.

The rearrangement joins TRBV2 to TRBJ1-4; D ambiguous. Per the germline V gene, CDR1 is SNHLY and CDR2 is FYNNEI. The CDR3 is 12 amino acids. Trimming removed 6 bases at V and 10 bases at J, with 12 bases between. This chain's CDR3 is CASRGGEGKLFF. The DNA of the CDR3 is TGTGCCAGCAGAGGTGGAGAAGGAAAACTGTTTTTT.